The T cell receptor beta chain under discussion was sequenced for a study of cytomegalovirus exposure and HLA in healthy donors. A note on this clone: The antigen remains undetermined.

The PCR used 60 Vbeta and 13 Jbeta primers. TCRdb's table, derived via immunoSEQ multiplex PCR, lists solely in-frame clones and lacks some. The data show about 95,000 clones, roughly 79% seen once. The study's findings and limits: Apart from CMV serostatus, no immune exposure information was available.

Trimming took 2 bases from V and 5 from J; bases not matched to a gene: 9. The CDR3 has 15 amino acids. In germline, CDR1 is SGDLS, CDR2 YYNGEE. This receptor was obtained from a woman in her thirties or forties in good health and CMV-seronegative. The material sequenced was PBMCs. This chain connects TRBV9 to TRBJ1-1; 7 bases match TRBD1. CDR3 amino acids: CASSVGTVQETEAFF. The CDR3 nucleotides read TGTGCCAGCAGCGTCGGGACAGTCCAGGAGACTGAAGCTTTCTTT.